This T cell receptor beta chain was found in a study of blood T cells in healthy people across ages. Primed by a sample-barcoded 5' primer and a J-beta primer mix, a second PCR proceeded for roughly 6 to 12 cycles. Per-sample output comprised a minimum of 3 million paired-end reads containing CDR3. In TCRdb, the 5' RACE reads were re-called with MiXCR into one record per CDR3 protein. The sample contains hundreds of thousands of distinct CDR3 sequences, roughly three fifths of which appear only once. This clonotype has just a few counts. CDR3 length: 14 amino acids. Germline V CDR1 and CDR2: LGHDT, YNNKEL (reference sequence). Trimming pared 4 bases from V and 6 bases from J, leaving 14 bases between.

What was sequenced was blood. This TCR came from a man aged 40-49 years in good health. The V call is TRBV3-1, the J call TRBJ2-3; either TRBD1 or TRBD2 may fit D (5 bases each). CDR3 sequence: CASSPRPGRDTQYF. The CDR3, as DNA: TGTGCCAGCAGCCCCCGTCCGGGACGGGATACGCAGTATTTT.